This T cell receptor (beta chain) is from a study of T-cell reconstitution after alpha-beta-depleted transplantation in children. This clonotype has more than one count but fewer than ten. The TCRbeta library was prepared with unique molecular identifiers. Via MiXCR, TCRdb re-called the PCR reads, giving one row per CDR3 protein. The sample carries hundreds of thousands of distinct CDR3 sequences, 10% to 15% recorded once. This material consisted of PBMCs, taken from the stem cell graft. This clonotype was sampled from a human donor who donated a stem cell graft to a child with Fanconi anemia.

The CDR3 protein is CASSPFSTGTYEQYF. The CDR3 DNA follows: TGCGCCAGCAGCCCTTTCTCGACAGGGACCTACGAGCAGTACTTC. V is TRBV5-1 and J is TRBJ2-7; 7 nucleotides match TRBD1. The CDR3 extends over 15 amino acids. V gave up 4 bases and J gave up 2 bases; unmatched junction bases: 9. Germline loops: CDR1 SGHRS, CDR2 YFSETQ.